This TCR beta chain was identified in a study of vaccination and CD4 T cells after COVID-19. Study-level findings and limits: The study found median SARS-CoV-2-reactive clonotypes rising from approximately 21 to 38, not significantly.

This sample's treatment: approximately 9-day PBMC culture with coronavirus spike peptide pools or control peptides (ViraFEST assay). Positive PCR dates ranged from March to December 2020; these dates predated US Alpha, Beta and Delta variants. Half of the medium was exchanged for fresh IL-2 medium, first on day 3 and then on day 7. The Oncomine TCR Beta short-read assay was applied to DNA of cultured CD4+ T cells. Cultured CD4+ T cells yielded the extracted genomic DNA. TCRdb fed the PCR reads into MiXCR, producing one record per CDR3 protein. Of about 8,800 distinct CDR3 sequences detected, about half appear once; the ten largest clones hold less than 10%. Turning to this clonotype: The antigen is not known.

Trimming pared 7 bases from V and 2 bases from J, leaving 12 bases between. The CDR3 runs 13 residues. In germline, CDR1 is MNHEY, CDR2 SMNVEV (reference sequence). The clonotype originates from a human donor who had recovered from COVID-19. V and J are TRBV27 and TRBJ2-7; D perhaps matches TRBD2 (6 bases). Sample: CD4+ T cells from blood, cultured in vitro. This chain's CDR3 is CASMRGEAYEQYF. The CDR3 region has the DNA TGTGCCAGCATGCGGGGCGAAGCCTACGAGCAGTACTTC.